The present T cell receptor (beta chain) was sequenced within a study of OX40 agonist ivuxolimab in advanced cancers. The length of the CDR3 is 13 residues. Trimming removed 3 bases from V and 2 bases from J, with 6 bases in between. Germline V gene data show CDR1 as SGHTA and CDR2 as FQGTGA. This clone has only one observation. The assay was immunoSEQ multiplex PCR, and TCRdb's table has in-frame clones only and misses some. The sample has 35,000 to 45,000 clones, around 87% seen once; the top ten hold roughly 3.4%. The TCR originated in an adult with an advanced solid tumor such as melanoma, head and neck, liver or kidney cancer. The sequencing used CD4+ or CD8+ T cells sorted from blood, collected in a trial of the OX40 agonist ivuxolimab. This chain connects TRBV7-3 to TRBJ2-3; no firm D call. For the CDR3, the DNA is TGTGCCAGCAGCTTGCCTAACACAGATACGCAGTATTTT. Translated: CASSLPNTDTQYF.